The rows below give T cell receptor beta chains drawn from one sample of a study of blood T cell repertoires in COVID-19. Sequencing used immunoSEQ multiplex PCR; TCRdb keeps in-frame clones, though not all of them. Among tens of thousands of clones listed, approximately 80% were seen once. Input material: peripheral blood. Every receptor here comes from a woman in her sixties or seventies with active or convalescent COVID-19. CDR3s include the opening cysteine and the closing phenylalanine or tryptophan. The order of the fields is clone size, J gene, D gene, V gene, CDR3 protein, CDR3 DNA. A D gene is named only where the DNA matches it firmly. Not every row has a clone size; where given, it reads once, few, many or a size class.

>NA|TRBJ2-7|TRBD1|TRBV25-1
CASSRAGTGGSYEQYF
TGTGCCAGCAGCCGCGCAGGGACAGGGGGATCCTACGAGCAGTACTTC
>NA|TRBJ2-7|NA|TRBV5-6
CASSLRAGPGDF
TGTGCCAGCAGCTTACGTGCCGGACCCGGGGATTTC
>NA|TRBJ1-2|NA|TRBV28
CASSSGYGYTF
TGTGCCAGCAGTTCAGGGTATGGCTACACCTTC
>NA|TRBJ1-3|NA|TRBV29-1
CSGSAPGNTIYF
TGCAGCGGGTCTGCGCCTGGAAACACCATATATTTT
>NA|TRBJ1-2|NA|TRBV19
CASSIGPDYGYTF
TGTGCCAGTAGTATTGGGCCGGACTATGGCTACACCTTC
>NA|TRBJ2-7|NA|TRBV5-1
CASSPAILRGGEQYF
TGCGCCAGCAGCCCCGCGATTTTGCGGGGTGGCGAGCAGTACTTC
>few|TRBJ2-1|TRBD2|TRBV5-1
CASSLGLAGDNEQFF
TGCGCCAGCAGCTTAGGACTAGCGGGAGACAATGAGCAGTTCTTC
>NA|TRBJ2-5|NA|TRBV29-1
CSVDLLGARGETQYF
TGCAGCGTTGACCTTCTAGGGGCTAGGGGGGAGACCCAGTACTTC
>once|TRBJ2-5|NA|TRBV2
CASSEWRVETQYF
TGTGCCAGCAGTGAATGGCGGGTGGAAACCCAGTACTTC
>NA|TRBJ2-1|TRBD2|TRBV5-1
CASSLPHLAGGFDEQFF
TGCGCCAGCAGCTTGCCACACCTAGCGGGGGGGTTTGATGAGCAGTTCTTC
>NA|TRBJ2-3|TRBD1|TRBV6-4
CASSDRDRSTDTQYF
TGTGCCAGCAGTGACAGGGACAGATCCACAGATACGCAGTATTTT
>NA|TRBJ1-3|NA|TRBV10-3
CAISESIPGANTIYF
TGTGCCATCAGTGAGTCGATCCCAGGGGCAAACACCATATATTTT
>once|TRBJ2-7|NA|TRBV10-1
CASSDRVDSEQYF
TGCGCCAGCAGTGACAGGGTAGACAGCGAGCAGTACTTC
>once|TRBJ2-7|NA|TRBV4-3
CASSQGGGASYEQYF
TGCGCCAGCAGCCAAGGGGGGGGCGCCTCCTACGAGCAGTACTTC
>NA|TRBJ2-3|NA|TRBV21-1
CASTKSGTRTDTQYF
TGTGCCAGCACTAAGAGCGGGACCCGCACAGATACGCAGTATTTT
>NA|TRBJ2-6|NA|TRBV11-2
CASTYSGANVLTF
TGTGCCAGCACCTACTCTGGGGCCAACGTCCTGACTTTC
>NA|TRBJ2-1|TRBD2|TRBV5-1
CASRDMTSGGAGEQFF
TGCGCCAGCAGGGACATGACTAGCGGGGGGGCAGGTGAGCAGTTCTTC
>NA|TRBJ1-6|TRBD1|TRBV9
CASSVGQGLSSYNSPLHF
TGTGCCAGCAGCGTAGGACAGGGCCTATCCTCCTATAATTCACCCCTCCACTTT
>NA|TRBJ1-1|NA|TRBV18
CASSPLQGNTEAFF
TGTGCCAGCTCACCACTACAGGGAAACACTGAAGCTTTCTTT
>NA|TRBJ1-2|NA|TRBV2
CASSEQQGYGYTF
TGTGCCAGCAGTGAACAACAGGGCTATGGCTACACCTTC
>NA|TRBJ2-1|NA|TRBV7-9
CASSLGGIRGYEQFF
TGTGCCAGCAGCTTAGGAGGTATCAGGGGCTATGAGCAGTTCTTC
>NA|TRBJ2-2|NA|TRBV11-2
CASSPAGSVRSTGELFF
TGTGCCAGCAGCCCAGCCGGGTCAGTAAGGAGCACCGGGGAGCTGTTTTTT
>once|TRBJ1-5|NA|TRBV6-1
CASSEFPGYSNQPQHF
TGTGCCAGCAGTGAATTCCCCGGGTATAGCAATCAGCCCCAGCATTTT
>NA|TRBJ1-1|TRBD1|TRBV7-2
CASTRTGPSGGEAFF
TGTGCCAGCACCCGGACAGGTCCCTCCGGAGGTGAAGCTTTCTTT
>NA|TRBJ1-6|TRBD1|TRBV5-5
CASSYARTGGSPLHF
TGTGCCAGCAGCTACGCTAGGACAGGTGGTTCACCCCTCCACTTT
>many|TRBJ1-1|TRBD1|TRBV7-2
CASNDRGLGEAFF
TGTGCCAGCAACGACAGGGGGCTCGGTGAAGCTTTCTTT
>once|TRBJ2-5|NA|TRBV21-1
CASSSRVDRGKTQYF
TGTGCCAGCAGCTCACGGGTCGACAGGGGAAAGACCCAGTACTTC
>NA|TRBJ1-1|NA|TRBV6-4
CASKRDPNTEAFF
TGTGCCAGCAAGCGGGATCCGAACACTGAAGCTTTCTTT
>NA|TRBJ1-1|NA|TRBV29-1
CSVRDNEAFF
TGCAGCGTTAGGGACAATGAAGCTTTCTTT
>NA|TRBJ2-3|TRBD1|TRBV7-9
CASSPTPGQGARRTDTQYF
TGTGCCAGCAGCCCAACCCCGGGACAGGGGGCCCGTCGCACAGATACGCAGTATTTT